This entry describes one TCR beta chain. The antigen is undetermined. One end of the junction is discordant with germline, which a read error may explain. Unique molecular identifiers were carried by the TCR beta cDNA libraries. Input populations of roughly 0.95 to 10 million T cells gave rise to roughly 500,000 cDNA molecules. Each CDR3 protein is one row after TCRdb ran MiXCR on the PCR reads. This sample has roughly 670,000 distinct CDR3 sequences, with approximately 59% found just once. This CDR3 has 19 residues. Germline V CDR1 and CDR2: LGHNA, YNFKEQ. This entry belongs to a study of post-analysis software for immune sequencing data. Study-wide results and caveats: Normalized Chao1 diversity was significantly reduced in patients versus controls. Patients showed TRBV5-6, TRBV5-1 and TRBV20-1 among a few TRBV segments more frequent than in controls. By F measure, strong co-clustering occurred among samples prepared in the same batch.

The chain employs TRBV4-2 and TRBJ2-3, with 12 nucleotides matching TRBD1. This clonotype originated in a girl aged 2 to 10 with multiple sclerosis. The sample consisted of blood. As DNA, the CDR3 is TGTGCCAGCAGCCAAGATATTAGAACGGGACAGGGGGCGACAGGTACGCAGTATTTT. Translated, it gives CASSQDIRTGQGATGTQYF.